Following are 29 T cell receptor beta chains from one sample sequenced in a study of cytomegalovirus exposure and HLA in healthy donors. The PCR used 60 Vbeta and 13 Jbeta primers. Libraries were prepared by immunoSEQ multiplex PCR; TCRdb keeps only in-frame clonotypes and omits some of them. The data show 170,000 or so clones, about four fifths seen once. The specimen was PBMCs. These receptors were obtained from a man aged 18 to 35 in good health and CMV-seronegative.

This CDR3 reads CASTRTPQETQYF. In nucleotides, the CDR3 is TGCGCCAGCACCCGGACACCCCAAGAGACCCAGTACTTC. V and J are TRBV5-1 and TRBJ2-5, with a possible D match to TRBD1 (5 bases). Germline CDR1 reads SGHRS; CDR2 reads YFSETQ. The CDR3 extends over 13 amino acids. Trimming removed 6 bases at V and 1 base at J, with 10 bases between.

The J gene is TRBJ2-1, the V gene TRBV9; 10 positions match TRBD2. Germline V gene sequence: CDR1 SGDLS, CDR2 YYNGEE. J gave up 5 bases and V 0 bases, and 2 bases lay outside the gene matches. CDR3 size: 15 residues. In nucleotides, the CDR3 is TGTGCCAGCAGCGTAGATAGCGGGGGGCACAATGAGCAGTTCTTC. This translates into CASSVDSGGHNEQFF.

This sequence joins TRBV5-1 and TRBJ1-3; 7 bases match TRBD1. The V gene's germline CDR1 is SGHRS and CDR2 YFSETQ. Losses at the gene ends were 4 bases for V and 3 bases for J; bases not matched to a gene: 13. The CDR3 is made up of 17 amino acids. CDR3 sequence (DNA): TGCGCCAGCAGCCCGATTACAGGGGTAGCTTTTGGAAACACCATATATTTT. Protein sequence: CASSPITGVAFGNTIYF. Filled out from reference TRBV5-1 and TRBJ1-3, the complete variable domain reads KAGVTQTPRYLIKTRGQQVTLSCSPISGHRSVSWYQQTPGQGLQFLFEYFSETQRNKGNFPGRFSGRQFSNSRSEMNVSTLELGDSALYLCASSPITGVAFGNTIYFGEGSWLTVV.

This clone was picked up one time. In DNA form, the CDR3 reads TGTGCCACCAGCAGATCTAGCGGGGGGCCCCATGAGCAGTTCTTC. This sequence encodes CATSRSSGGPHEQFF. V gene TRBV15 combines with J gene TRBJ2-1; 11 bases match TRBD2. Trimming took 2 bases from V and 8 from J; bases not matched to a gene: 5. Germline CDR1 and CDR2: LNHNV and YYDKDF (reference sequence). The CDR3 is made up of 15 amino acids.

V gene TRBV18 combines with J gene TRBJ1-5; perhaps TRBD1 as D (5 bases). Germline V gene sequence: CDR1 KGHSH, CDR2 LQKENI. The CDR3 contains 14 residues. Trimming shortened V by 4 bases and J by 4 bases, and 11 bases separated the two germline ends. CDR3 DNA: TGTGCCAGCTCACAGGGGTTCGGGAATCAGCCCCAGCATTTT. It is translated as CASSQGFGNQPQHF.

The genes are TRBV4-2 and TRBJ2-5; D remains ambiguous. The V gene's germline CDR1 is LGHNA and CDR2 YNFKEQ. Trimming took 0 bases from V and 5 from J, leaving 10 bases between them. This CDR3 contains 14 residues. In DNA, the CDR3 is TGTGCCAGCAGCCAAGAGTGGCAGGTGGAGACCCAGTACTTC. Translated: CASSQEWQVETQYF.

Here the CDR3 reads CASSAQEIDTEAFF. The CDR3, as DNA: TGTGCCAGCAGCGCCCAAGAGATCGACACTGAAGCTTTCTTT. The V and J genes are TRBV7-8 and TRBJ1-1; no reliable D call. V shed 5 bases and J shed 3 bases, with 13 bases lying between them. The CDR3 covers 14 residues. Germline values: CDR1 SGHVS, CDR2 FQNEAQ.

With regard to this clone: The same CDR3 arises from other DNA sequences in this sample as well. The CDR3: CASSLLGGGSNQPQHF. The CDR3 DNA reads TGCGCCAGCAGCCTTCTCGGGGGGGGCAGCAATCAGCCCCAGCATTTT. This chain connects TRBV4-1 to TRBJ1-5, with D tentatively TRBD1 (6 bases). The germline CDR1 and CDR2 sequences are MGHRA and YSYEKL. Trimming pared 4 bases from V and 1 base from J, leaving 14 bases between. The CDR3 has 16 amino acids.

The chain joins TRBV27 to TRBJ1-2; TRBD1 might be the D (6 bases). V lost 5 bases to trimming and J lost 2 bases, with 18 bases between them. Germline loops: CDR1 MNHEY, CDR2 SMNVEV (reference sequence). The CDR3 extends over 16 amino acids. The CDR3 sequence: CASSPGQTRRNYGYTF. The CDR3 bases are TGTGCCAGCAGTCCCGGACAGACCAGGAGGAACTATGGCTACACCTTC.

The gene calls are TRBV11-3 and TRBJ2-3; TRBD1 matches 9 bases. CDR3 length equals 14 residues. The germline gives CDR1 SGHNT, CDR2 YENEEA. With 4 bases clipped from V and 5 bases from J, the junction kept 4 bases outside the gene matches. CDR3 DNA sequence: TGTGCCAGCAGCTCGAGGGACAGGGAAGATACGCAGTATTTT. Its translation: CASSSRDREDTQYF. The whole variable domain, remainder taken from reference TRBV11-3 and TRBJ2-3, is EAGVVQSPRYKIIEKKQPVAFWCNPISGHNTLYWYLQNLGQGPELLIRYENEEAVDDSQLPKDRFSAERLKGVDSTLKIQPAELGDSAVYLCASSSRDREDTQYFGPGTRLTVL.

This chain uses TRBV11-2 with TRBJ2-3; 12 bases fit TRBD1. In germline, CDR1 is SGHAT, CDR2 FQNNGV. This CDR3 comprises 16 residues. Losses at the gene ends were 5 bases for V and 2 bases for J; bases not matched to a gene: 5. CDR3 protein: CASSRGTGGPTDTQYF. CDR3 DNA sequence: TGTGCCAGCAGCCGCGGGACAGGGGGCCCCACAGATACGCAGTATTTT.

The V call is TRBV7-2, the J call TRBJ2-1, with 11 bases lining up with TRBD2. V trimming: 2 bases; J trimming: 15 bases; junction bases outside the gene matches: 6. Looked up from germline, CDR1 is SGHTA and CDR2 is FQGNSA. The CDR3 totals 13 residues. This chain's CDR3 is CASSLNSGGDLFF. The CDR3 DNA follows: TGTGCCAGCAGCTTAAATAGCGGGGGGGACCTGTTCTTC.

This chain joins TRBV18 and TRBJ2-5; D ambiguous. V lost 3 bases to trimming and J lost 4 bases, with 15 bases between them. The V gene's germline CDR1 is KGHSH and CDR2 LQKENI. The CDR3 contains 15 residues. The CDR3 region has the DNA TGTGCCAGCTCACCGGTCGATCAGTGGAGAGAGACCCAGTACTTC. Translation gives CASSPVDQWRETQYF.

The rearrangement joins TRBV27 to TRBJ1-5, with D tentatively TRBD1 (6 bases). Trimming shortened V by 6 bases and J by 5 bases, and 11 bases separated the two germline ends. Germline V CDR1 and CDR2: MNHEY, SMNVEV (reference sequence). The CDR3 has 13 amino acids. This CDR3 reads CASRTGLYQPQHF. The CDR3 DNA is TGTGCCAGCAGAACAGGGCTGTATCAGCCCCAGCATTTT.

The V call is TRBV7-2, the J call TRBJ1-2, with 8 bases matching TRBD1. The CDR3 runs 17 residues. CDR1 is SGHTA and CDR2 is FQGNSA in the germline V gene. J was trimmed by 4 bases and V by 2 bases; bases with no gene match: 12. The CDR3 is CASSLRTGRSYVYGYTF. The CDR3 DNA is TGTGCCAGCAGCTTAAGGACAGGGAGGAGTTATGTCTATGGCTACACCTTC. Together with reference TRBV7-2 and TRBJ1-2, the CDR3 gives the full variable domain: GAGVSQSPSNKVTEKGKDVELRCDPISGHTALYWYRQSLGQGLEFLIYFQGNSAPDKSGLPSDRFSAERTGGSVSTLTIQRTQQEDSAVYLCASSLRTGRSYVYGYTFGSGTRLTVV.

The rearrangement links TRBV19 to TRBJ2-3, with 7 bases fitting TRBD2. The junction had 7 bases not matched to a gene; V was cut back by 3 bases and J by 4 bases. The CDR3 has 15 amino acids. Germline V gene data show CDR1 as LNHDA and CDR2 as SQIVND (reference sequence). The chain's CDR3 is CASSIGGVGADTQYF. The CDR3 DNA reads as TGTGCCAGTAGTATTGGGGGGGTTGGCGCAGATACGCAGTATTTT.

The chain carries TRBV25-1 and TRBJ1-1; 10 bases line up with TRBD1. The CDR3 length is 15 residues. Germline V CDR1 and CDR2: MGHDK, SYGVNS. The ends lost 9 bases at V and 4 bases at J; junction bases unmatched: 11. The CDR3 loop is CASRDRGYRGTEAFF. CDR3 nucleotides: TGTGCCAGTAGGGACAGGGGATACAGGGGCACTGAAGCTTTCTTT.

The V and J genes are TRBV6-6 and TRBJ2-1, with D possibly matching TRBD2 (6 bases). The germline CDR1 and CDR2 sequences are MNHNY and SVGAGI (reference sequence). The ends were cut back, 5 bases at V and 2 bases at J, with 13 bases in the middle. The CDR3 totals 15 residues. In nucleotides, the CDR3 is TGTGCCAGCAGTCCGGGGGAGGTTCCCTACAATGAGCAGTTCTTC. Its protein product is CASSPGEVPYNEQFF.

The rearrangement links TRBV28 to TRBJ2-3; 10 bases are a match to TRBD2. The V gene end was trimmed by 10 bases and the J gene end by 7 bases; junction bases not matched to a gene: 8. CDR1 is MDHEN, CDR2 SYDVKM, per germline. The CDR3 spans 13 residues. For the CDR3, the DNA is TGTGCCACACGGACTAGCGGCACTAATACGCAGTATTTT. Protein: CATRTSGTNTQYF. The full variable domain, completed using reference TRBV28 and TRBJ2-3, is DVKVTQSSRYLVKRTGEKVFLECVQDMDHENMFWYRQDPGLGLRLIYFSYDVKMKEKGDIPEGYSVSREKKERFSLILESASTNQTSMYLCATRTSGTNTQYFGPGTRLTVL.

Here the CDR3 DNA reads TGTGCCATCAGCTCAAATCCGGACAGGGAGGACACTGAAGCTTTCTTT. Translation gives CAISSNPDREDTEAFF. The chain links TRBV10-3 to TRBJ1-1; 8 bases match TRBD1. The CDR3 spans 16 residues. With 6 bases clipped from V and 3 bases from J, the junction kept 12 bases outside the gene matches. Germline-derived CDR1 and CDR2 are ENHRY and SYGVKD.

This chain uses TRBV4-1 with TRBJ2-5; possibly TRBD1 for D (5 bases). The J call is in doubt because the DNA end fits TRBJ2-7 better. Germline values: CDR1 MGHRA, CDR2 YSYEKL. The CDR3 totals 17 residues. CDR3 protein: CASSQDSGRQGNYEQYF. For the CDR3, the DNA is TGCGCCAGCAGCCAAGATTCGGGTCGGCAGGGAAACTACGAGCAGTACTTC.

About this clone itself: This sample also contains other DNA sequences that code for the same CDR3. This sequence joins TRBV10-3 and TRBJ2-7, with D possibly TRBD1 on 6 matching bases. Germline V gene sequence: CDR1 ENHRY, CDR2 SYGVKD. The CDR3 spans 12 residues. The V end was cut by 8 bases, the J end by 0 bases, with 8 bases between. The CDR3 nucleotides are TGTGCCATCGAGGACAGCTCCTACGAGCAGTACTTC. Translation: CAIEDSSYEQYF.

This chain uses TRBV16 with TRBJ2-7; 11 bases match TRBD2. The CDR3 covers 18 residues. Per germline, CDR1 KGHSY and CDR2 FQNENV. J lost 2 bases, V lost 4 bases, and 13 bases had no gene match. CDR3 residues: CASSPRRLAGYRAYEQYF. The CDR3 coding sequence is TGTGCCAGCAGCCCCCGAAGACTAGCGGGATATAGGGCCTACGAGCAGTACTTC.

J is TRBJ1-2 and V is TRBV29-1, with 9 positions matching TRBD1. Per the germline V gene, CDR1 is SQVTM and CDR2 is ANQGSEA. The CDR3 runs 13 residues. With 7 bases clipped from V and 4 bases from J, the junction kept 7 bases outside the gene matches. The CDR3 DNA reads TGCAGCGCCTTGACAGGGGGAGGCTATGGCTACACCTTC. Protein: CSALTGGGYGYTF.

The rearrangement joins TRBV29-1 to TRBJ2-5; 10 bases match TRBD2. The length of the CDR3 is 14 residues. The germline V gene has CDR1 SQVTM and CDR2 ANQGSEA. CDR3 coding DNA: TGCACCACGTGGGCTAGCGGGAGTGGAGAGACCCAGTACTTC. Its protein is CTTWASGSGETQYF.

The chain couples TRBV6-5 to TRBJ1-6, with D uncertain. The CDR3 sequence is 14 residues long. V dropped 2 bases and J dropped 10 bases, with 12 bases sitting between them. CDR1 and CDR2 from the germline V gene are MNHEY and SVGAGI. DNA of the CDR3: TGTGCCAGCAGTTACACAGTGACCAAATCACCCCTCCACTTT. This encodes CASSYTVTKSPLHF.

The rearrangement joins TRBV9 to TRBJ2-5; TRBD1 might be the D (6 bases). V was trimmed by 0 bases and J by 4 bases, leaving 13 bases between them. The CDR3 runs to 15 residues. Germline lookup yields CDR1 SGDLS and CDR2 YYNGEE. The CDR3 coding sequence is TGTGCCAGCAGCGTAGTGGGGGCATCCGGAGAGACCCAGTACTTC. Residues: CASSVVGASGETQYF.

This chain joins TRBV4-3 and TRBJ1-4; D is undetermined. V lost 1 base and J 0 bases, leaving 9 bases between the germline ends. Per the germline V gene, CDR1 is LGHNA and CDR2 is YSLEER. The CDR3 extends over 16 amino acids. In DNA form, the CDR3 reads TGCGCCAGCAGCCAAGGACCTACAGCAACTAATGAAAAACTGTTTTTT. Its protein is CASSQGPTATNEKLFF.

The chain is built from TRBV15 and TRBJ1-5; 7 nucleotides match TRBD1. CDR3 length: 15 residues. Trimming removed 3 bases from V and 3 bases from J; junction bases left unmatched: 5. Germline assignment: CDR1 LNHNV and CDR2 YYDKDF (reference sequence). CDR3 in amino acids: CATSREQGTNQPQHF. CDR3 nucleotide sequence: TGTGCCACCAGCAGGGAACAGGGGACCAATCAGCCCCAGCATTTT. Drawing the rest from reference TRBV15 and TRBJ1-5, the complete variable domain is DAMVIQNPRYQVTQFGKPVTLSCSQTLNHNVMYWYQQKSSQAPKLLFHYYDKDFNNEADTPDNFQSRRPNTSFCFLDIRSPGLGDTAMYLCATSREQGTNQPQHFGDGTRLSIL.